These T cell receptor beta chains were read from a single sample in a study of T cell repertoires in cytomegalovirus infection. The antigens of these receptors remain unknown. One entry per CDR3 protein results from TCRdb running MiXCR on the reads. Seen here are about 770,000 distinct CDR3 sequences, 25% to 30% observed once, and the top ten hold 10% to 15%. Here the sequenced sample was cultured CD8+ T cells from PBMCs, taken from culture after CMV antigen stimulation. The receptors originated from a human donor in good health (CMV status not recorded). Some clones in this sample may be carry-over from other donors' samples. The CDR3 runs from the conserved cysteine through the conserved F or W. The D gene is left open where the match is weak. The size field is filled for only some rows; it gives once, few, many or a size class.

V gene	J gene	D gene	clone size	CDR3 length	CDR3 protein	CDR3 DNA
TRBV7-9	TRBJ1-1	NA	NA	16	CASSVPLRGPNTEAFF	TGTGCCAGCAGCGTCCCCCTTAGGGGCCCGAACACTGAAGCTTTCTTT
TRBV7-6	TRBJ1-1	NA	many	15	CASSFGLEGGSEAFF	TGTGCCAGCAGCTTCGGATTAGAGGGTGGGTCTGAAGCTTTCTTT
TRBV19	TRBJ2-5	TRBD2	NA	15	CASSMWAGGQETQYF	TGTGCCAGTAGTATGTGGGCGGGGGGGCAAGAGACCCAGTACTTC
TRBV7-2	TRBJ1-1	TRBD1	many	18	CASSLVGGQVVSKTEAFF	TGTGCCAGCAGCTTAGTGGGGGGACAGGTGGTCAGTAAGACTGAAGCTTTCTTT
TRBV7-6	TRBJ2-1	NA	few	13	CASSWGGRDEQFF	TGTGCCAGCAGCTGGGGGGGGCGCGATGAGCAGTTCTTC
TRBV27	TRBJ1-1	NA	NA	13	CASSSTPRTEAFF	TGTGCCAGCAGTTCCACGCCCAGGACCGAAGCTTTCTTT
TRBV5-4	TRBJ2-4	TRBD1	NA	16	CASSVVGQGVKNIQYF	TGTGCCAGCAGCGTGGTGGGACAGGGTGTAAAAAACATTCAGTACTTC
TRBV5-4	TRBJ2-1	TRBD2	NA	16	CASSFEVAGSYNEQFF	TGTGCCAGCAGCTTCGAGGTAGCGGGGAGCTACAATGAGCAGTTCTTC
TRBV6-1	TRBJ2-6	NA	few	16	CASSPGQSSGANVLTF	TGTGCCAGCAGCCCCGGACAGTCCTCTGGGGCCAACGTCCTGACTTTC
TRBV10-3	TRBJ2-1	NA	NA	15	CAISDALVGSNEQFF	TGTGCCATCAGTGACGCCTTAGTTGGGTCAAATGAGCAGTTCTTC
TRBV7-9	TRBJ1-2	NA	few	11	CASSRGGGYTF	TGTGCCAGCAGCCGAGGGGGTGGCTACACCTTC
TRBV7-6	TRBJ2-5	NA	NA	14	CASSPRAGQETQYF	TGTGCCAGCAGCCCCAGGGCAGGGCAAGAGACCCAGTACTTC
TRBV6-1	TRBJ2-7	NA	NA	12	CASSNGGLEQYF	TGTGCCAGCAGTAACGGGGGGCTTGAGCAGTACTTC
TRBV7-3	TRBJ2-1	NA	few	16	CASSLNVGPSYNEQFF	TGTGCCAGCAGCTTAAACGTGGGGCCCTCCTACAATGAGCAGTTCTTC
TRBV12-5	TRBJ2-3	NA	once	16	CASGLFGQGGSDTQYF	TGTGCTAGTGGTTTGTTCGGACAGGGAGGGTCGGATACGCAGTATTTT
TRBV27	TRBJ2-2	TRBD1	NA	15	CASSPPGQYTGELFF	TGTGCCAGCAGTCCCCCGGGACAGTACACCGGGGAGCTGTTTTTT
TRBV27	TRBJ1-5	NA	few	15	CASSLSWPGNQPQHF	TGTGCCAGCAGTTTATCGTGGCCAGGGAATCAGCCCCAGCATTTT
TRBV19	TRBJ2-1	NA	few	14	CASEEVYSYNEQFF	TGTGCCAGTGAAGAGGTCTACTCCTACAATGAGCAGTTCTTC
TRBV29-1	TRBJ2-1	NA	NA	16	CSVEGDRRGQGDEQFF	TGCAGCGTCGAGGGGGATAGGAGGGGCCAAGGGGATGAGCAGTTCTTC
TRBV19	TRBJ2-3	TRBD1	many	18	CASSILLGAGGGRDTQYF	TGTGCCAGTAGTATCCTCCTCGGGGCAGGGGGCGGGCGAGATACGCAGTATTTT
TRBV7-4	TRBJ2-7	NA	NA	15	CASSPRGGWVYEQYF	TGTGCCAGCAGCCCCAGGGGGGGTTGGGTCTACGAGCAGTACTTC
TRBV4-3	TRBJ1-2	TRBD1	few	16	CASSQGGTGFGYGYTF	TGCGCCAGCAGCCAGGGCGGGACAGGGTTTGGTTATGGCTACACCTTC
TRBV5-3	TRBJ2-2	TRBD1	once	16	CASSRGIGGNTGELFF	TGTGCCAGCAGCCGAGGGATAGGGGGCAACACCGGGGAGCTGTTTTTT
TRBV29-1	TRBJ2-2	NA	NA	14	CSVDPQGNTGELFF	TGCAGCGTTGACCCACAGGGGAACACCGGGGAGCTGTTTTTT
TRBV7-2	TRBJ2-3	TRBD2	many	16	CASSPQRGSGTDTQYF	TGTGCCAGCAGCCCCCAGCGGGGTTCCGGCACAGATACGCAGTATTTT
TRBV19	TRBJ1-5	NA	NA	16	CASSSRGLNSNQPQHF	TGTGCCAGTAGTAGCAGGGGTCTTAATAGCAATCAGCCCCAGCATTTT
TRBV28	TRBJ1-1	TRBD1	NA	14	CASSFRGQPGAPFF	TGTGCCAGCAGTTTTAGGGGACAGCCCGGGGCTCCTTTCTTT
TRBV4-1	TRBJ2-2	TRBD2	few	16	CASSQDPGGATGELFF	TGCGCCAGCAGCCAAGATCCGGGGGGTGCCACCGGGGAGCTGTTTTTT